The T cell receptor beta chain under discussion was sequenced for a study of blood T cell repertoires in COVID-19. Study in general: T cells, B-cell-depleted T cells, or PBMCs supplied cDNA or gDNA.

Per the authors' pipeline: The assay estimated nucleated cells by amplifying reference gene primers. Assay: immunoSEQ multiplex PCR; the TCRdb copy retains only in-frame clones and omits some. V and J calls and clone size follow that table, whereas D and trimming were derived from the DNA. The data contain approximately 400,000 clones, about nine tenths of them seen just once; the ten biggest clones take up roughly 0.86%. Concerning this clone itself: At the DNA level, this CDR3 is encoded by other sequences in the same sample as well.

Residents of under 25 US areas, aged roughly 18 to 90 years, made up the participants. Exposed participants came across a COVID-19 case within 2 weeks before study entry. The sample consisted of PBMCs or T cells enriched from blood (not recorded which). The receptor was isolated from a woman aged 40-49 years who had been exposed to COVID-19.

CDR3 residues: CASSYRAGYTF. The CDR3 DNA follows: TGTGCCAGCAGTTACAGGGCTGGCTACACCTTC. The chain recombines TRBV12-3 or TRBV12-4 with TRBJ1-2; tentative D call: TRBD1 (6 bases). V lost 4 bases, J lost 7 bases, and 7 bases lay in between. The length of the CDR3 is 11 residues.